This T cell receptor beta chain stems from a study of brain T cells in children with intractable seizures. Using immunoSEQ multiplex PCR, the repertoire was profiled, and TCRdb retains in-frame clones only, with some absent. The table shows 340,000 or so clones, with 93% occurring only once. Of note for this clone: Antigen specificity is unknown.

CDR1 is LNHDA, CDR2 SQIVND, per germline (reference sequence). Trimming pared 2 bases from V and 5 bases from J, leaving 13 bases between. This CDR3 is 15 amino acids long. Study-wide results and caveats: Patients' HCMV serostatus was unknown; virus specificity rests on CDR3 similarity alone.

Time point denoted: blood from clinic visit 5 months post-surgery; TSC patient then seizure free. This receptor was identified in a boy in the first two years of life with tuberous sclerosis and intractable seizures. The chain employs TRBV19 and TRBJ2-1; D remains ambiguous. The material was peripheral blood, obtained less than 6 months after surgery. For the CDR3, the DNA is TGTGCCAGTAGTATATTGTTGCCCAAGCACAATGAGCAGTTCTTC. Protein: CASSILLPKHNEQFF.